A single sample is the source of the 21 T cell receptor beta chains below, sequenced in a study of cytomegalovirus exposure and HLA in healthy donors. PCR involved 60 Vbeta and 13 Jbeta primers. TCRdb's table, derived via immunoSEQ multiplex PCR, lists solely in-frame clones and lacks some. The sample contains roughly 190,000 clones, about 86% of which appear only once. The source material was PBMCs. These receptors all come from a man in his forties or fifties in good health and CMV-seropositive.

The J gene is TRBJ1-5, the V gene TRBV7-2; D gene uncertain. Germline CDR1 reads SGHTA; CDR2 reads FQGNSA. With 3 bases removed from V and 0 bases from J, the gap between germline ends came to 18 bases. CDR3 length: 18 amino acids. CDR3 in amino acids: CASSFAPSGLGSNQPQHF. CDR3 DNA: TGTGCCAGCAGCTTTGCGCCCTCGGGGTTGGGTAGCAATCAGCCCCAGCATTTT.

The chain recombines TRBV14 with TRBJ2-7, with TRBD1 identical over 7 bases. The germline CDR1 and CDR2 sequences are SGHDN and FVKESK. The CDR3 runs 15 residues. The junction had 6 bases not matched to a gene; V was cut back by 1 base and J by 3 bases. The DNA of the CDR3 is TGTGCCAGCAGCCAAGGCCCCGACAGGGTCTACGAGCAGTACTTC. It is translated as CASSQGPDRVYEQYF. Full variable domain (remainder filled in from reference TRBV14 and TRBJ2-7): EAGVTQFPSHSVIEKGQTVTLRCDPISGHDNLYWYRRVMGKEIKFLLHFVKESKQDESGMPNNRFLAERTGGTYSTLKVQPAELEDSGVYFCASSQGPDRVYEQYFGPGTRLTVT.

This chain connects TRBV6-6 to TRBJ2-3; 9 positions agree with TRBD1. Germline values: CDR1 MNHNY, CDR2 SVGAGI (reference sequence). The CDR3 is 14 amino acids. Trimming at V came to 6 bases and at J to 3 bases, leaving 4 bases not matched to a gene. CDR3 sequence reads: CASRRQGGTDTQYF. As DNA, the CDR3 is TGTGCCAGCAGAAGACAGGGGGGGACAGATACGCAGTATTTT.

CDR3 DNA: TGTGCCAGCAGCTCGGAGACAGGGTGGAACACTGAAGCTTTCTTT. Protein product: CASSSETGWNTEAFF. The V gene is TRBV7-9, the J gene TRBJ1-1; 7 bases match TRBD1. V lost 4 bases to trimming and J lost 1 base; unmatched junction nucleotides: 6. This CDR3 has 15 residues. In germline, CDR1 is SEHNR, CDR2 FQNEAQ (reference sequence).

The gene calls are TRBV9 and TRBJ2-5; D perhaps matches TRBD2 (7 bases). Trimming took 0 bases from V and 4 from J, leaving 22 bases between them. CDR3 size: 18 residues. Germline V gene sequence: CDR1 SGDLS, CDR2 YYNGEE. The CDR3 bases are TGTGCCAGCAGCGTAGAGACGCTAGGCGGGGGCGAGGGAGAGACCCAGTACTTC. This gives the protein CASSVETLGGGEGETQYF.

This clone was seen only once. The gene calls are TRBV4-3 and TRBJ2-1; TRBD2 is a possible D gene (6 bases). Germline values: CDR1 LGHNA, CDR2 YSLEER. The CDR3 totals 18 residues. V dropped 4 bases and J dropped 4 bases, with 23 bases sitting between them. In DNA, the CDR3 is TGCGCCAGCAGCCCAGAGCCCCTTTCCGGGACTGGATACAATGAGCAGTTCTTC. It translates to CASSPEPLSGTGYNEQFF.

The rearrangement uses TRBV28 and TRBJ1-5, with 8 positions matching TRBD1. The V segment lost 4 bases and the J segment 5 bases; nucleotides outside the gene matches: 4. Germline values: CDR1 MDHEN, CDR2 SYDVKM. This CDR3 has 14 amino acids. CDR3 amino acids: CASSSGQGDQPQHF. The CDR3 nucleotides read TGTGCCAGCAGTTCCGGACAGGGAGATCAGCCCCAGCATTTT. Looking up the rest from reference TRBV28 and TRBJ1-5 gives the full variable domain: DVKVTQSSRYLVKRTGEKVFLECVQDMDHENMFWYRQDPGLGLRLIYFSYDVKMKEKGDIPEGYSVSREKKERFSLILESASTNQTSMYLCASSSGQGDQPQHFGDGTRLSIL.

The V and J genes are TRBV9 and TRBJ2-7; 9 bases are shared with TRBD2. The CDR3 runs to 14 residues. The J segment lost 5 bases and the V segment lost 1 base, leaving 4 bases of the junction unmatched. Looked up from germline, CDR1 is SGDLS and CDR2 is YYNGEE. This CDR3 is CASSVLAGTDEQYF. Written as DNA, the CDR3 is TGTGCCAGCAGCGTACTAGCGGGAACTGACGAGCAGTACTTC.

This chain links TRBV19 with TRBJ2-7; weak D call: TRBD2 (6 bases). Germline V gene data show CDR1 as LNHDA and CDR2 as SQIVND (reference sequence). Trimming left V 6 bases short and J 1 base short, with 13 bases between. The CDR3 covers 14 residues. The CDR3 sequence is CASSERDSSYEQYF. CDR3 nucleotides: TGTGCCAGTAGCGAACGGGACTCTTCCTACGAGCAGTACTTC.

The chain links TRBV29-1 to TRBJ2-5; TRBD1 agrees at 8 bases. The CDR3 contains 12 residues. Germline assignment: CDR1 SQVTM and CDR2 ANQGSEA. V shed 4 bases, J shed 5 bases, and the junction held 3 bases outside the gene matches. Here the CDR3 reads CSVGTGSETQYF. The CDR3, as DNA: TGCAGCGTTGGGACAGGGAGTGAGACCCAGTACTTC.

The sample holds one count of this clone. The chain has TRBV6-5 and TRBJ2-1; D not certain. This CDR3 region has 14 residues. Germline V gene sequence: CDR1 MNHEY, CDR2 SVGAGI. The germline V and J ends were trimmed by 6 bases and 3 bases, with 12 bases remaining between them. The CDR3 DNA sequence: TGTGCCAGCAGCCCTGGTTCAGGCTACAATGAGCAGTTCTTC. Translating it yields CASSPGSGYNEQFF.

This sequence joins TRBV30 and TRBJ2-3; no definite D call. V was trimmed by 2 bases and J by 0 bases, leaving 6 bases between them. Germline lookup yields CDR1 GTSNPN and CDR2 SVGIG (reference sequence). The CDR3 is made up of 13 amino acids. The CDR3 is CAWSIPSTDTQYF. In DNA, the CDR3 is TGTGCCTGGAGTATCCCTAGCACAGATACGCAGTATTTT.

The table lists this clone with a few counts. The chain uses TRBV5-1 and TRBJ2-2, with 9 positions matching TRBD2. With 3 bases clipped from V and 0 bases from J, the junction kept 0 bases outside the gene matches. This CDR3 has 15 residues. Germline V gene sequence: CDR1 SGHRS, CDR2 YFSETQ. CDR3 in amino acids: CASSWTSANTGELFF. CDR3 in DNA: TGCGCCAGCAGCTGGACTAGCGCGAACACCGGGGAGCTGTTTTTT.

The chain joins TRBV27 to TRBJ1-2, with D unresolved. The germline CDR1 and CDR2 sequences are MNHEY and SMNVEV (reference sequence). The CDR3 length is 15 residues. Trimming stripped 0 bases from V and 0 bases from J, with 8 bases between. Here the CDR3 reads CASSLSHSPNYGYTF. The CDR3 coding sequence is TGTGCCAGCAGTTTATCCCACAGTCCTAACTATGGCTACACCTTC.

This rearrangement joins TRBV14 to TRBJ2-7, with D possibly being TRBD1 (6 bases). The germline V gene encodes CDR1 SGHDN and CDR2 FVKESK. The CDR3 length is 14 residues. V lost 4 bases, J lost 5 bases, and 15 bases lay in between. The CDR3 protein is CASSLSGAFDEQYF. DNA for the CDR3: TGTGCCAGCAGCCTGTCAGGGGCGTTCGACGAGCAGTACTTC.

Only one count was recorded for this clone. The J gene is TRBJ2-7, the V gene TRBV5-6, with 9 bases fitting TRBD2. The length of the CDR3 is 14 residues. Trimming cost V 0 bases and J 5 bases; bases outside gene matches: 3. From germline, CDR1 is SGHDT and CDR2 YYEEEE. The CDR3 bases are TGTGCCAGCAGCTTGGTCGGGACTAGCAACGAGCAGTACTTC. Translated: CASSLVGTSNEQYF.

V is TRBV6-6 and J is TRBJ2-7; D is perhaps TRBD1 (5 bases). Germline V CDR1 and CDR2: MNHNY, SVGAGI (reference sequence). With 6 bases removed from V and 4 bases from J, the gap between germline ends came to 7 bases. This CDR3 has 11 amino acids. DNA for the CDR3: TGTGCCAGCAGCGACAGTTACGAGCAGTACTTC. Encoded protein: CASSDSYEQYF.

The rearrangement links TRBV7-2 to TRBJ2-7, with a weak D call TRBD1 (5 bases). From germline, CDR1 is SGHTA and CDR2 FQGNSA. The CDR3 covers 16 residues. V dropped 1 base and J dropped 2 bases, with 15 bases sitting between them. The CDR3: CASSLVRQSPAYEQYF. The CDR3, as DNA: TGTGCCAGCAGCTTAGTTAGACAGTCGCCAGCCTACGAGCAGTACTTC.

V is TRBV7-2 and J is TRBJ2-7, with 9 bases matching TRBD2. The germline CDR1 and CDR2 sequences are SGHTA and FQGNSA. V lost 3 bases and J lost 1; bases outside the gene matches: 4. The CDR3 contains 15 residues. The CDR3 here is CASSLDSGRSYEQYF. For the CDR3, the DNA is TGTGCCAGCAGCTTGGATAGCGGGAGATCCTACGAGCAGTACTTC. Full variable domain (remainder filled in from reference TRBV7-2 and TRBJ2-7): GAGVSQSPSNKVTEKGKDVELRCDPISGHTALYWYRQSLGQGLEFLIYFQGNSAPDKSGLPSDRFSAERTGGSVSTLTIQRTQQEDSAVYLCASSLDSGRSYEQYFGPGTRLTVT.

The gene calls are TRBV19 and TRBJ1-3; 7 bases are shared with TRBD1. Germline CDR1 reads LNHDA; CDR2 reads SQIVND (reference sequence). The CDR3 length is 15 residues. The V gene end was trimmed by 3 bases and the J gene end by 0 bases; junction bases not matched to a gene: 2. CDR3 DNA sequence: TGTGCCAGTAGTATTGGACAGGACTCTGGAAACACCATATATTTT. Translating gives CASSIGQDSGNTIYF.

The chain couples TRBV6-1 to TRBJ2-7; D may be TRBD1 (6 bases). The CDR3 spans 14 residues. Germline CDR1 is MNHNS and CDR2 is SASEGT. V lost 2 bases, J lost 5 bases, and 13 bases lay in between. The CDR3 sequence is CASSEYYRVDEQYF. DNA of the CDR3: TGTGCCAGCAGTGAATACTACAGGGTCGACGAGCAGTACTTC.